In this sample, the clone carrying this T cell receptor (beta chain) turned up once. What it recognizes is unknown. TCRdb's table, derived via immunoSEQ multiplex PCR, lists solely in-frame clones and lacks some. The sample lists about 23,000 clones; approximately 78% were seen once. Germline V gives CDR1 LNHDA, CDR2 SQIVND (reference sequence). The CDR3 is 14 residues long. V lost 3 bases and J 4 bases, leaving 11 bases between the germline ends. Before the COVID-19 pandemic, during about 2010-2018, CD4+ T cells were taken from unexposed donors. CD4+ T cells were isolated from the cells after more than 8 days of culture. On days 3 and 7, cultures got half fresh IL-2 medium. The data originate from a study of CD4 T cells in relation to SARS-CoV-2 and coronaviruses.

The source material was CD4+ T cells from PBMCs, cultured in vitro. The origin of this receptor is a human donor in good health. The chain recombines TRBV19 with TRBJ2-3, with D maybe TRBD1 (5 bases). The CDR3 sequence: CASSIGASADTQYF. The CDR3 bases are TGTGCCAGTAGTATTGGGGCGAGCGCAGATACGCAGTATTTT.